This T cell receptor (beta chain) was retrieved from a study of blood T cell repertoires in COVID-19. For the study at large: T cells, B-cell-depleted T cells, or PBMCs supplied cDNA or gDNA.

Original methodology: Counts of nucleated cells, estimated from reference gene primer amplification, were obtained. The protocol was immunoSEQ multiplex PCR, while the TCRdb copy is restricted to in-frame clones and leaves out a portion. V, J and clone size derive from that table, while D and trimming were established from the DNA sequence. The sample yields approximately 29,000 clones, over 70% seen once. With V trimmed by 6 bases and J by 1 base, 9 bases remained unmatched. Germline CDR1 reads SNHLY; CDR2 reads FYNNEI. CDR3 length: 16 residues. The rearrangement links TRBV2 to TRBJ1-1, with 9 nucleotides matching TRBD1. Specimen: peripheral blood. The clonotype comes from an older woman with acute or convalescent COVID-19. This chain's CDR3 is CASRPRTGERNTEAFF. The CDR3 bases are TGTGCCAGCAGGCCTCGGACAGGGGAGAGGAACACTGAAGCTTTCTTT.